A selection of T cell receptor beta chains follows, all from one sample in a study of shared clonotypes between healthy human individuals. Libraries were prepared by immunoSEQ multiplex PCR; TCRdb keeps only in-frame clonotypes and omits some of them. This table has 2 million to 3 million clones, 80% to 95% appearing once. The sequencing input was naive CD4+ T cells from PBMCs. Receptors were obtained from a man between 18 and 29 years old in good health. Some clones in this sample may be carry-over from other donors' samples. The CDR3 runs from the conserved cysteine through the conserved F or W. Each record gives: V gene, J gene, D gene, clone size, CDR3 protein, CDR3 DNA. D genes are given only for firm matches. Clone size is given for some rows only: seen once, a few or many times, or a class if the clone is expanded.

v_call: TRBV28; j_call: TRBJ2-1; d_call: TRBD2; clone_size: NA; cdr3_aa: CASSLLTSGRASYNEQFF; cdr3_nt: TGTGCCAGCAGTTTATTGACTAGCGGGAGGGCCTCCTACAATGAGCAGTTCTTC
v_call: TRBV19; j_call: TRBJ2-1; d_call: TRBD2; clone_size: NA; cdr3_aa: CASSTPGTNWVEQFF; cdr3_nt: TGTGCCAGTAGTACCCCCGGGACTAACTGGGTTGAGCAGTTCTTC
v_call: TRBV11-2; j_call: TRBJ1-2; d_call: NA; clone_size: NA; cdr3_aa: CASSQGGKPYGYTF; cdr3_nt: TGTGCCAGCAGCCAGGGAGGGAAGCCCTATGGCTACACCTTC
v_call: TRBV7-6; j_call: TRBJ2-2; d_call: TRBD2; clone_size: NA; cdr3_aa: CASSLVLAGGFGELFF; cdr3_nt: TGTGCCAGCAGCTTAGTCCTAGCGGGAGGGTTCGGGGAGCTGTTTTTT
v_call: TRBV7-2; j_call: TRBJ1-1; d_call: NA; clone_size: once; cdr3_aa: CASSPDWGKNTEAFF; cdr3_nt: TGTGCCAGCAGCCCCGATTGGGGCAAGAACACTGAAGCTTTCTTT
v_call: TRBV7-2; j_call: TRBJ1-5; d_call: NA; clone_size: NA; cdr3_aa: CASSSADTWGQPQHF; cdr3_nt: TGTGCCAGCAGCTCGGCCGACACGTGGGGGCAGCCCCAGCATTTT
v_call: TRBV9; j_call: TRBJ2-6; d_call: NA; clone_size: NA; cdr3_aa: CASSVDGGSGANVLTF; cdr3_nt: TGTGCCAGCAGCGTAGACGGGGGCTCTGGGGCCAACGTCCTGACTTTC
v_call: TRBV10-3; j_call: TRBJ2-3; d_call: TRBD2; clone_size: NA; cdr3_aa: CAILAGGPIDTQYF; cdr3_nt: TGTGCCATCTTAGCGGGAGGGCCTATAGATACGCAGTATTTT
v_call: TRBV5-4; j_call: TRBJ1-1; d_call: TRBD1; clone_size: NA; cdr3_aa: CASSRDSPTEAFF; cdr3_nt: TGTGCCAGCAGCCGGGACAGCCCCACTGAAGCTTTCTTT
v_call: TRBV7-2; j_call: TRBJ1-1; d_call: NA; clone_size: once; cdr3_aa: CASSLYVGNTEAFF; cdr3_nt: TGTGCCAGCAGCCTCTACGTGGGGAACACTGAAGCTTTCTTT
v_call: TRBV6-5; j_call: TRBJ2-2; d_call: NA; clone_size: NA; cdr3_aa: CASSFRGTGELFF; cdr3_nt: TGTGCCAGCAGTTTTAGGGGGACCGGGGAGCTGTTTTTT
v_call: TRBV15; j_call: TRBJ2-7; d_call: NA; clone_size: NA; cdr3_aa: CATSRGQGGPYEQYF; cdr3_nt: TGTGCCACCAGCAGAGGGCAGGGAGGCCCCTACGAGCAGTACTTC
v_call: TRBV5-1; j_call: TRBJ2-1; d_call: TRBD2; clone_size: NA; cdr3_aa: CASSLEISGSGGEQFF; cdr3_nt: TGCGCCAGCAGCTTGGAAATTAGCGGGAGCGGGGGTGAGCAGTTCTTC
v_call: TRBV28; j_call: TRBJ1-4; d_call: NA; clone_size: NA; cdr3_aa: CASRYNEKLFF; cdr3_nt: TGTGCCAGCAGGTATAATGAAAAACTGTTTTTT
v_call: TRBV5-1; j_call: TRBJ2-1; d_call: NA; clone_size: NA; cdr3_aa: CASSLAASSYNEQFF; cdr3_nt: TGCGCCAGCAGCTTGGCGGCTAGCTCCTACAATGAGCAGTTCTTC
v_call: TRBV5-1; j_call: TRBJ2-5; d_call: NA; clone_size: NA; cdr3_aa: CASSLAGVDETQYF; cdr3_nt: TGCGCCAGCAGCTTGGCTGGGGTGGATGAGACCCAGTACTTC
v_call: TRBV4-1; j_call: TRBJ1-2; d_call: TRBD1; clone_size: NA; cdr3_aa: CASSQTPGGLGYGYTF; cdr3_nt: TGCGCCAGCAGCCAAACCCCAGGGGGCTTGGGCTATGGCTACACCTTC
v_call: TRBV18; j_call: TRBJ2-6; d_call: NA; clone_size: NA; cdr3_aa: CASSPAGFGANVLTF; cdr3_nt: TGTGCCAGCTCACCGGCGGGTTTCGGGGCCAACGTCCTGACTTTC
v_call: TRBV5-1; j_call: TRBJ2-3; d_call: NA; clone_size: NA; cdr3_aa: CASSLTSWADTQYF; cdr3_nt: TGCGCCAGCAGCTTGACATCCTGGGCAGATACGCAGTATTTT
v_call: TRBV10-2; j_call: TRBJ2-2; d_call: TRBD2; clone_size: NA; cdr3_aa: CASSEGTSGRSNTGELFF; cdr3_nt: TGCGCCAGCAGTGAGGGGACTAGCGGGAGGTCGAACACCGGGGAGCTGTTTTTT
v_call: TRBV4-3; j_call: TRBJ2-6; d_call: NA; clone_size: NA; cdr3_aa: CASSQYLVGGANVLTF; cdr3_nt: TGCGCCAGCAGCCAATACCTTGTTGGGGGGGCCAACGTCCTGACTTTC
v_call: TRBV10-1; j_call: TRBJ2-1; d_call: NA; clone_size: NA; cdr3_aa: CASGIHRGAGRGDEQFF; cdr3_nt: TGCGCCAGCGGTATCCACCGGGGGGCCGGGAGAGGCGATGAGCAGTTCTTC
v_call: TRBV29-1; j_call: TRBJ1-1; d_call: NA; clone_size: NA; cdr3_aa: CSVENSPNTEAFF; cdr3_nt: TGCAGCGTTGAAAACAGCCCGAACACTGAAGCTTTCTTT
v_call: TRBV6-5; j_call: TRBJ1-1; d_call: TRBD1; clone_size: NA; cdr3_aa: CASSSLTGWGNTEAFF; cdr3_nt: TGTGCCAGCAGTTCACTGACAGGGTGGGGGAACACTGAAGCTTTCTTT
v_call: TRBV6-5; j_call: TRBJ1-1; d_call: TRBD1; clone_size: NA; cdr3_aa: CASSRDRVVGEAFF; cdr3_nt: TGTGCCAGCAGTCGGGACAGGGTGGTCGGTGAAGCTTTCTTT
v_call: TRBV15; j_call: TRBJ1-2; d_call: TRBD1; clone_size: NA; cdr3_aa: CATSSQGDRDYGYTF; cdr3_nt: TGTGCCACCAGCAGCCAAGGAGACAGGGACTATGGCTACACCTTC
v_call: TRBV10-3; j_call: TRBJ1-4; d_call: TRBD1; clone_size: NA; cdr3_aa: CAISTGTGGVNNEKLFF; cdr3_nt: TGTGCCATCAGTACCGGGACAGGGGGCGTTAATAATGAAAAACTGTTTTTT
v_call: TRBV25-1; j_call: TRBJ1-6; d_call: NA; clone_size: NA; cdr3_aa: CASSGSLGDNSPLHF; cdr3_nt: TGTGCCAGCAGTGGCAGTCTCGGTGATAATTCACCCCTCCACTTT
v_call: TRBV7-7; j_call: TRBJ2-7; d_call: NA; clone_size: NA; cdr3_aa: CASSLVPGYEQYF; cdr3_nt: TGTGCCAGCAGCTTAGTCCCAGGGTACGAGCAGTACTTC
v_call: TRBV19; j_call: TRBJ1-1; d_call: NA; clone_size: once; cdr3_aa: CASSISGLGAFF; cdr3_nt: TGTGCCAGTAGTATATCCGGGTTGGGAGCTTTCTTT
v_call: TRBV7-3; j_call: TRBJ2-1; d_call: TRBD2; clone_size: NA; cdr3_aa: CASSLIRAGNEQFF; cdr3_nt: TGTGCCAGCAGCTTAATACGAGCGGGGAATGAGCAGTTCTTC
v_call: TRBV5-5; j_call: TRBJ1-1; d_call: NA; clone_size: NA; cdr3_aa: CASSLWQGEAFF; cdr3_nt: TGTGCCAGCAGCTTGTGGCAGGGCGAAGCTTTCTTT
v_call: TRBV6-5; j_call: TRBJ2-7; d_call: NA; clone_size: NA; cdr3_aa: CASSSRDTTYEQYF; cdr3_nt: TGTGCCAGCAGCTCGAGGGACACCACCTACGAGCAGTACTTC
v_call: TRBV30; j_call: TRBJ2-7; d_call: TRBD1; clone_size: once; cdr3_aa: CAWSAGGAYEQYF; cdr3_nt: TGTGCCTGGAGTGCAGGGGGAGCCTACGAGCAGTACTTC
v_call: TRBV5-6; j_call: TRBJ1-1; d_call: NA; clone_size: NA; cdr3_aa: CASSLRTIVENTEAFF; cdr3_nt: TGTGCCAGCAGCTTGCGTACCATTGTGGAGAACACTGAAGCTTTCTTT
v_call: TRBV2; j_call: TRBJ2-5; d_call: NA; clone_size: NA; cdr3_aa: CASSVRQSKETQYF; cdr3_nt: TGTGCCAGCAGTGTACGACAGTCGAAAGAGACCCAGTACTTC
v_call: TRBV4-2; j_call: TRBJ2-1; d_call: NA; clone_size: NA; cdr3_aa: CASSPGTSGAHEQFF; cdr3_nt: TGTGCCAGCAGTCCCGGGACTTCAGGGGCCCATGAGCAGTTCTTC